This T cell receptor beta chain was sequenced for a study of blood T cell repertoires in COVID-19. Study as a whole: PBMCs, B-cell-depleted T cells, or T cells were the source of the cDNA or gDNA that made up the material.

Original analysis: Amplified reference gene primers provided the basis for estimating nucleated cell counts. The protocol was immunoSEQ multiplex PCR, while the TCRdb copy is restricted to in-frame clones and leaves out a portion. V, J and clone size are those of that table, while D and trimming were read from the DNA. This sample has roughly 110,000 clones; around 86% occur once, and the top ten carry almost 4.5%. Trimming left V 2 bases short and J 1 base short, with 5 bases between. This CDR3 is built from 13 residues. CDR1 and CDR2 from the germline V gene are MNHNS and SASEGT. The specimen sequenced was peripheral blood. V and J are TRBV6-1 and TRBJ1-1, with no clear D. The receptor was derived from a middle-aged man with acute or convalescent COVID-19. The CDR3 region has the DNA TGTGCCAGCAGTGAACAGAAGAACACTGAAGCTTTCTTT. It yields the protein CASSEQKNTEAFF.